The rows below give T cell receptor beta chains drawn from one sample of a study of shared T cell receptors in the human thymus. Sequenced by immunoSEQ multiplex PCR; TCRdb stores in-frame clones only, minus some. The table records about 660,000 clones, about 87% of them present only once. These records were also assigned to another study, of human thymus T cells.

Sequenced material: thymocytes. These receptors all come from a boy under two years old with a congenital heart defect. Both conserved end residues are part of each CDR3. D genes are given only for firm matches. Where a row states a size, it is once, few, many or the class of an expanded clone; other rows omit it.

J: TRBJ1-1
D: .
size: .
V: TRBV6-1
CDR3: CASSEFQTGNTEAFF
DNA: TGTGCCAGCAGTGAATTCCAAACGGGGAACACTGAAGCTTTCTTT

J: TRBJ1-1
D: TRBD1
size: .
V: TRBV19
CDR3: CASSTGQGYGEAFF
DNA: TGTGCCAGTAGTACCGGACAGGGGTATGGGGAAGCTTTCTTT

J: TRBJ2-7
D: TRBD1
size: .
V: TRBV4-1
CDR3: CASSQDPDRDYEQYF
DNA: TGCGCCAGCAGCCAAGATCCGGACAGGGACTACGAGCAGTACTTC

J: TRBJ1-2
D: .
size: once
V: TRBV6-5
CDR3: CASREGHGYTF
DNA: TGTGCCAGCAGGGAGGGACATGGCTACACCTTC

J: TRBJ2-1
D: TRBD2
size: .
V: TRBV6-6
CDR3: CASIPSGGYNEQFF
DNA: TGTGCCAGCATCCCTAGCGGGGGGTACAATGAGCAGTTCTTC

J: TRBJ2-7
D: TRBD1
size: .
V: TRBV4-2
CDR3: CASSQSTGGSYEQYF
DNA: TGTGCCAGCAGCCAGTCCACAGGGGGCTCCTACGAGCAGTACTTC

J: TRBJ1-3
D: .
size: few
V: TRBV5-4
CDR3: CASSLFGTRGNTIYF
DNA: TGTGCCAGCAGCTTATTCGGGACAAGAGGAAACACCATATATTTT

J: TRBJ2-5
D: .
size: .
V: TRBV29-1
CDR3: CSVGVLETQYF
DNA: TGCAGCGTGGGAGTCCTGGAGACCCAGTACTTC

J: TRBJ2-1
D: TRBD2
size: .
V: TRBV4-3
CDR3: CASSQAPVRVSAGACDEQFF
DNA: TGCGCCAGCAGCCAAGCCCCTGTTCGGGTCTCGGCGGGAGCGTGCGACGAGCAGTTCTTC

J: TRBJ1-2
D: .
size: .
V: TRBV29-1
CDR3: CSTRQAQEYGYTF
DNA: TGCAGCACACGACAGGCCCAGGAGTATGGCTACACCTTC

J: TRBJ2-7
D: TRBD2
size: .
V: TRBV28
CDR3: CASSLGLAGGGNKRYEQYF
DNA: TGTGCCAGCAGTTTGGGTCTAGCGGGAGGCGGGAACAAACGCTACGAGCAGTACTTC

J: TRBJ1-1
D: .
size: .
V: TRBV5-6
CDR3: CASSLADTEAFF
DNA: TGTGCCAGCAGCTTGGCCGACACTGAAGCTTTCTTT

J: TRBJ1-5
D: .
size: .
V: TRBV9
CDR3: CASSVAGDNQPQHF
DNA: TGTGCCAGCAGCGTAGCAGGGGACAATCAGCCCCAGCATTTT

J: TRBJ1-2
D: TRBD1
size: few
V: TRBV2
CDR3: CASKNTGTGGRLNGYTF
DNA: TGTGCCAGCAAAAATACCGGGACAGGGGGCCGGTTAAATGGCTACACCTTC

J: TRBJ2-3
D: TRBD1
size: .
V: TRBV4-3
CDR3: CASSQDRTGDPSTDTQYF
DNA: TGCGCCAGCAGCCAAGATAGGACAGGGGATCCGAGCACAGATACGCAGTATTTT

J: TRBJ2-2
D: TRBD1
size: .
V: TRBV28
CDR3: CASSPDGQGASWGELFF
DNA: TGTGCCAGCAGCCCCGACGGACAGGGGGCTTCGTGGGGGGAGCTGTTTTTT

J: TRBJ1-5
D: TRBD1
size: .
V: TRBV28
CDR3: CASSPTQGQGGSNQPQHF
DNA: TGTGCCAGCAGTCCCACCCAGGGGCAGGGGGGTAGCAATCAGCCCCAGCATTTT